This entry concerns a single T cell receptor beta chain. Antigen unknown. Germline-derived CDR1 and CDR2 are SGHRS and YFSETQ. CDR3 length: 12 amino acids. The germline V and J ends were trimmed by 0 bases and 11 bases, with 8 bases remaining between them. Assay: immunoSEQ multiplex PCR; the TCRdb copy retains only in-frame clones and omits some. The sample lists around 20,000 clones; approximately 68% were seen once. These data belong to a study of cytotoxic CD8 clonotypes in ibrutinib-treated CLL. Findings of the study overall: Among the clonotypes, public ones were uncommon and contracted or held stable on treatment. Sustained-remission and progressing patients' sampling times differed. Clonality, elevated at ibrutinib response, dropped back toward baseline at progression.

The TCR comes from a human donor with chronic lymphocytic leukemia. This material consisted of PBMCs, taken after 24 months of ibrutinib treatment. This chain connects TRBV5-1 to TRBJ2-2; D tentatively fits TRBD1 or TRBD2 (5 bases each). This CDR3 is CASSLVGVELFF. CDR3 bases: TGCGCCAGCAGCTTGGTGGGGGTTGAGCTGTTTTTT.